This T cell receptor (beta chain) was recovered during a study of cytomegalovirus exposure and HLA in healthy donors. Germline loops: CDR1 MNHEY, CDR2 SVGAGI. This CDR3 has 13 amino acids. The ends lost 4 bases at V and 8 bases at J; junction bases unmatched: 6. 60 Vbeta and 13 Jbeta primers were used in PCR. The repertoire was sequenced with immunoSEQ multiplex PCR; TCRdb's copy has only in-frame clones and lacks some. Of 65,000 to 75,000 clones listed, about 80% were seen once; the top ten hold 6.3%. The sequenced material came from PBMCs. The V and J genes are TRBV6-5 and TRBJ1-2; 8 bases agree with TRBD1. This receptor was identified in a man between 50 and 59 years old in good health and CMV-seronegative. The CDR3 region has the DNA TGTGCCAGCAGTTCGGACAGGGTAGGCGGCTACACCTTC. Translation gives CASSSDRVGGYTF.